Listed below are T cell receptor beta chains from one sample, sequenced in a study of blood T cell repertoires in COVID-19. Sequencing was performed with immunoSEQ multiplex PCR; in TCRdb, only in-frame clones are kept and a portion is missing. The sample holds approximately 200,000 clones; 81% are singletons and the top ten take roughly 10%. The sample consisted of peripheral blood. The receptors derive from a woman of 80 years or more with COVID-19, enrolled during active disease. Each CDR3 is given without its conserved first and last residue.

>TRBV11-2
ASSSGGWAGELF
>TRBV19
ASRDRGTGEKLF
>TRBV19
ASSTVRDGTGNYGYT
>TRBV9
ASSVALGGSGGETQY
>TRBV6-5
ASRRDFGELF
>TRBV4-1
ASSPGQQNTEAF
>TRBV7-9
ASSSERGGHTEAF
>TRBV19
ASSRLQGYEQY
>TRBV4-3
ASSQTSGGQDTQY
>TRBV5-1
ASSMGPIHTEAF
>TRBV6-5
ASSYSEWGAYGYT
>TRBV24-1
ATSDSGRAYEQY
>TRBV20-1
SAPFSNEQF
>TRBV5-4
ASSTDRGGQPQH
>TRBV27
ASSPTRAWEVQY
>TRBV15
ATSRDLTGGYT
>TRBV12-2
ASRLVGYRGVAKNIQY
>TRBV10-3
AISRDRATDTQY
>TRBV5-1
ASSISGHGSGTEAF
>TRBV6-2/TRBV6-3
ASSRDYGYT
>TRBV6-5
ASSQGFSYNEQF
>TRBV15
ATSYDTAYEQY
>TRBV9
ASSAGGPIYEQY
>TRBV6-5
ASSYLPGQGQNTQY
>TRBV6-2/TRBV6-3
ASSWTLGSGANVLT
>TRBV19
ASSILAGVADTQY
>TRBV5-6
ASSTGTVGYT
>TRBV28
ASSLARDSYEQY
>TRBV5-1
ASSLGARGEKLF
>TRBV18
ASSPMGHGRLAKNIQY
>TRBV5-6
ASSTFGEGDSPLH
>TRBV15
ATSRGPPLRTARNTGELF
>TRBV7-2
ASSLAAESSYEQY
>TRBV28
ASRGTSGIYNEQF
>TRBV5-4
ASSSRTSGGAYEQY
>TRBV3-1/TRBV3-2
ASSQAGGGPYSPLH
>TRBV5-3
ARSWGLADLPTYEQY
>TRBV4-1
ASSLPGGFDEQY
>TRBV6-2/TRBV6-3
ASSNRDRGYEQY
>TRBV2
ASSVTDPNTGELF
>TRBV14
ASSRGPNYDGYT
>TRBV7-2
ASSPQGPRNGYT
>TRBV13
ASSFLYGTGGSSYEQY
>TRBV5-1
ASSRSGSSYNEQF
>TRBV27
ASRREDYGYT
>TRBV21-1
ASSKPNLGMGRNGYT
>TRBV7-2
ASSVLATGTQY
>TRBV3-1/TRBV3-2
ASSQDLTSGRYEQY
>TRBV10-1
ASSEFIGQNYGYT
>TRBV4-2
ASSQDRSREAF
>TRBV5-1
ASSFISGYTTYEQY
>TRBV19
ASSGVVSSYEQY
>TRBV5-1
ASSLLGQGSYGYT